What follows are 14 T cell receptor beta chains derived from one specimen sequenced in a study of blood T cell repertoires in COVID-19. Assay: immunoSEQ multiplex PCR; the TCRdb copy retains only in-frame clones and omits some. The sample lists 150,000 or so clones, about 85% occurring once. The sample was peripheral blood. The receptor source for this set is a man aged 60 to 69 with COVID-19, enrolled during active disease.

The DNA of the CDR3 is TGCAGCGTTGACGGGGACTCAACTAATGAAAAACTGTTTTTT. Amino acids: CSVDGDSTNEKLFF. The V and J genes are TRBV29-1 and TRBJ1-4, with D tentatively TRBD1 (5 bases). CDR3 length equals 14 residues. Germline CDR1 SQVTM, CDR2 ANQGSEA. V dropped 3 bases and J dropped 0 bases, with 8 bases sitting between them. Full variable domain (missing parts from reference TRBV29-1 and TRBJ1-4): SAVISQKPSRDICQRGTSLTIQCQVDSQVTMMFWYRQQPGQSLTLIATANQGSEATYESGFVIDKFPISRPNLTFSTLTVSNMSPEDSSIYLCSVDGDSTNEKLFFGSGTQLSVL.

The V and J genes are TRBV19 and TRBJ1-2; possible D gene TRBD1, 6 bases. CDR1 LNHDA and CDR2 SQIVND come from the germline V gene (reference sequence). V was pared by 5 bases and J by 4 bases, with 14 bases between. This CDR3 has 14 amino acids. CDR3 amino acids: CASSARTAAYGYTF. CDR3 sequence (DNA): TGTGCCAGTAGTGCACGGACAGCGGCCTATGGCTACACCTTC.

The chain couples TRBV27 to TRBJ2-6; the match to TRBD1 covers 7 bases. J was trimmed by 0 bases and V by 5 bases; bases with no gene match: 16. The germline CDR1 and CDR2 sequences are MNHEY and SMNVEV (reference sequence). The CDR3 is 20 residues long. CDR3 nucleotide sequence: TGTGCCAGCAGTCGTCCCGAGACAGGGACGACTCACTCTGGGGCCAACGTCCTGACTTTC. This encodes CASSRPETGTTHSGANVLTF.

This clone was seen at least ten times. The CDR3 coding sequence is TGTGCCAGCAGCCTCCAGCAGGGGGGCATGAGGCAGTTCTTC. Residues: CASSLQQGGMRQFF. The rearrangement links TRBV3-1 (or the pseudogene TRBV3-2) to TRBJ2-1; D may be TRBD1 (7 bases). Germline CDR1 is LGHDT and CDR2 is YNNKEL (reference sequence). V lost 4 bases and J 12 bases, leaving 19 bases between the germline ends. The CDR3 contains 14 residues.

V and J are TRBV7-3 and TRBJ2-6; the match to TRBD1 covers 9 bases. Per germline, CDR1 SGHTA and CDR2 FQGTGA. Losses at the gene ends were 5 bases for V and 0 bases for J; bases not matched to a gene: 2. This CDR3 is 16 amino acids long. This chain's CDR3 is CASSRGQGSGANVLTF. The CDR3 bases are TGTGCCAGCAGCCGGGGACAGGGCTCTGGGGCCAACGTCCTGACTTTC.

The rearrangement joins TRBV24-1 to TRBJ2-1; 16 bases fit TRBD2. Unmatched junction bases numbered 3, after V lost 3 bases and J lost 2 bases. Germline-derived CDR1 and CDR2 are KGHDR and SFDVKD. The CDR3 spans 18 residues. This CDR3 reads CATSDTGLAGGPYNEQFF. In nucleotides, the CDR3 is TGTGCCACCAGTGATACGGGACTAGCGGGAGGGCCCTACAATGAGCAGTTCTTC.

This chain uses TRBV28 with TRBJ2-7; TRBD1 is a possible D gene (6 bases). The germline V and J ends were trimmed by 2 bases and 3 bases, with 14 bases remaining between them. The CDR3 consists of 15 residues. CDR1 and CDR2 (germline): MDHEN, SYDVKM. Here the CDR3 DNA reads TGTGCCAGCAGTTTAGAACAGGGTTTCGGCTACGAGCAGTACTTC. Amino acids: CASSLEQGFGYEQYF.

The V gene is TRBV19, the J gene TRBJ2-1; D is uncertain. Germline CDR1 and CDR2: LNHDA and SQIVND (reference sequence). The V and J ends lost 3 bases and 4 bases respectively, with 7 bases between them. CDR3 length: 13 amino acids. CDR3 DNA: TGTGCCAGTAGTATCTTCGTTTACAATGAGCAGTTCTTC. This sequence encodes CASSIFVYNEQFF.

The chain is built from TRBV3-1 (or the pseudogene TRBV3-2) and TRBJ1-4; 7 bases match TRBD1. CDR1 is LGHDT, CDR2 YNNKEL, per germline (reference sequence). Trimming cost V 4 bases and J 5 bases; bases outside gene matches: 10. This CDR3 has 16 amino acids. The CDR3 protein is CASSLRQGGVNEKLFF. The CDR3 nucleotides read TGTGCCAGCAGCCTCCGACAGGGCGGGGTAAATGAAAAACTGTTTTTT.

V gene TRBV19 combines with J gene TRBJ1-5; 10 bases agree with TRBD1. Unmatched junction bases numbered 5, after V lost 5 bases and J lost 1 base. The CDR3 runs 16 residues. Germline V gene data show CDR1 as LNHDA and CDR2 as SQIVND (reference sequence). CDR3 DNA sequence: TGTGCCAGTAGTCCCCGACAGGGGGCAAGCAATCAGCCCCAGCATTTT. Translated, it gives CASSPRQGASNQPQHF.

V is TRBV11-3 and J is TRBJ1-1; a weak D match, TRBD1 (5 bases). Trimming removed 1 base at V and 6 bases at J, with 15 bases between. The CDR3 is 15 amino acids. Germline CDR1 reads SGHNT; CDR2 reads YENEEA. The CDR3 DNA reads TGTGCCAGCAGCTTAGCCGCGGGGCCGGGTGCTGAAGCTTTCTTT. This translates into CASSLAAGPGAEAFF. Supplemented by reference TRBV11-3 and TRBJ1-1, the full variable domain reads EAGVVQSPRYKIIEKKQPVAFWCNPISGHNTLYWYLQNLGQGPELLIRYENEEAVDDSQLPKDRFSAERLKGVDSTLKIQPAELGDSAVYLCASSLAAGPGAEAFFGQGTRLTVV.

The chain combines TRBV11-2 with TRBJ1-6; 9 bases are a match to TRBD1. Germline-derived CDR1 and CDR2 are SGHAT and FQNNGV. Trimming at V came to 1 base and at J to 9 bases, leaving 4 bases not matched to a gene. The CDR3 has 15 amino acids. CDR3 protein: CASSLAWGQGSPLHF. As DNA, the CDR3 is TGTGCCAGCAGCTTAGCATGGGGACAGGGTTCACCCCTCCACTTT.

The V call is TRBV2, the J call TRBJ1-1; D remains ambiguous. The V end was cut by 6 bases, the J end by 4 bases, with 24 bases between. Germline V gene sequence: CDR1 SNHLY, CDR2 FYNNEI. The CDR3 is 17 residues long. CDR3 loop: CASRWEATQAAGTEAFF. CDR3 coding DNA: TGTGCCAGCAGGTGGGAGGCAACTCAGGCTGCTGGCACTGAAGCTTTCTTT.

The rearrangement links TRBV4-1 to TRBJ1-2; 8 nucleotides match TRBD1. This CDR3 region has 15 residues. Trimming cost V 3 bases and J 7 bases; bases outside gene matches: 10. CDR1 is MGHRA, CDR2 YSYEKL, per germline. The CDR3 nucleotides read TGCGCCAGCAGCCACCTTGACAGGGGCTCGAGTGGCTACACCTTC. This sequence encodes CASSHLDRGSSGYTF.